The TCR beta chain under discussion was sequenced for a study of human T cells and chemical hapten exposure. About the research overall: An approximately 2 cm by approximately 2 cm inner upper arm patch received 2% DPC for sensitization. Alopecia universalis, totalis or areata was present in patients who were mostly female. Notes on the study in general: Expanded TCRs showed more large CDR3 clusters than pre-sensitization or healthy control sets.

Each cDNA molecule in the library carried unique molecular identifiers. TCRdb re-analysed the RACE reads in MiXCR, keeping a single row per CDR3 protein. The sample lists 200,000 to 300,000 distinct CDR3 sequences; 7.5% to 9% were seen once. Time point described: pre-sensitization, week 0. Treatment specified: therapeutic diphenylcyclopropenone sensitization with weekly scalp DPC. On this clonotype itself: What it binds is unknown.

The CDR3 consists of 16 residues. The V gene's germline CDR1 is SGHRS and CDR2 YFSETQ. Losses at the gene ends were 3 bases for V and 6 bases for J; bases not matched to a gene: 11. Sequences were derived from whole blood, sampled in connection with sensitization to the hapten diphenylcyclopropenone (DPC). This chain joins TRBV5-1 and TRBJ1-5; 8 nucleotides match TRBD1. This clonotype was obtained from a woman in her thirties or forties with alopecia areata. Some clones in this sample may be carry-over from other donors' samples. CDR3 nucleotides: TGCGCCAGCAGCTCCCCACGACAGGGGCAGCGTCAGCCCCAGCATTTT. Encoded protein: CASSSPRQGQRQPQHF.